What follows are 29 T cell receptor beta chains derived from one specimen sequenced in a study of T cells in localized non-small cell lung cancer. Generated by immunoSEQ multiplex PCR, the TCRdb table keeps only in-frame clones and is missing some. The sample holds nearly 25,000 clones, around 86% seen once. The input for sequencing was peripheral blood, taken before any cancer treatment. These receptors came from a male donor aged 60 or older with stage II squamous cell lung carcinoma.

J is TRBJ2-2 and V is TRBV6-5; no clear D gene. This CDR3 is built from 14 residues. Trimming cost V 5 bases and J 0 bases, with 7 bases left between them. Looked up from germline, CDR1 is MNHEY and CDR2 is SVGAGI. CDR3 amino acids: CASSRNTNTGELFF. Here the CDR3 DNA reads TGTGCCAGCAGTCGGAACACGAACACCGGGGAGCTGTTTTTT.

In this sample, this clone turned up a few times. This chain connects TRBV7-3 to TRBJ1-1; a weak D match, TRBD1 (5 bases). The length of the CDR3 is 13 residues. Germline V gene sequence: CDR1 SGHTA, CDR2 FQGTGA. V was cut by 1 base and J by 8 bases, with 11 bases left in between. CDR3 DNA sequence: TGTGCCAGCAGCTTAAATCGAAGGACAGAAGCTTTCTTT. Protein sequence: CASSLNRRTEAFF.

This chain connects TRBV6-1 to TRBJ2-5, with 9 positions matching TRBD1. Trimming removed 4 bases from V and 5 bases from J; junction bases left unmatched: 5. This CDR3 spans 14 amino acids. Germline CDR1 is MNHNS and CDR2 is SASEGT. The CDR3 loop is CASSVTGGGETQYF. Written as DNA, the CDR3 is TGTGCCAGCAGTGTGACAGGGGGTGGGGAGACCCAGTACTTC.

The rearrangement uses TRBV5-4 and TRBJ2-5, with 9 bases identical to TRBD1. With V trimmed by 6 bases and J by 4 bases, 10 bases remained unmatched. The CDR3 extends over 15 amino acids. Germline V gene sequence: CDR1 SGHNT, CDR2 YYREEE (reference sequence). DNA for the CDR3: TGTGCCAGCACCCGAAGGACAGGGGCGGGAGAGACCCAGTACTTC. Amino acids: CASTRRTGAGETQYF. Supplemented by reference TRBV5-4 and TRBJ2-5, the full variable domain reads ETGVTQSPTHLIKTRGQQVTLRCSSQSGHNTVSWYQQALGQGPQFIFQYYREEENGRGNFPPRFSGLQFPNYSSELNVNALELDDSALYLCASTRRTGAGETQYFGPGTRLLVL.

This clone turned up a few times. The rearrangement joins TRBV5-8 to TRBJ2-7; 8 positions agree with TRBD2. The CDR3 length is 14 residues. The germline gives CDR1 SGHTS, CDR2 YDEGEE. After removal of 3 bases from V and 4 bases from J, the junction contained 6 bases not matched to a gene. CDR3 DNA: TGTGCCAGCAGCTCCTTGGGCGGGAGGTACGAGCAGTACTTC. Amino acids: CASSSLGGRYEQYF.

The chain is built from TRBV14 and TRBJ1-6; perhaps TRBD1 as D (5 bases). V shed 6 bases and J shed 9 bases, with 9 bases lying between them. Looked up from germline, CDR1 is SGHDN and CDR2 is FVKESK. The CDR3 sequence is 12 residues long. CDR3 region: CASRGLGSPLHF. The CDR3, as DNA: TGTGCCAGCAGGGGACTGGGTTCACCCCTCCACTTT.

The chain joins TRBV7-8 to TRBJ2-5; possible D gene TRBD1, 6 bases. CDR3 length: 13 amino acids. In germline, CDR1 is SGHVS, CDR2 FQNEAQ. Trimming took 8 bases from V and 4 from J, leaving 14 bases between them. The CDR3 sequence is CASGFGTPETQYF. For the CDR3, the DNA is TGTGCCAGCGGATTCGGGACACCAGAGACCCAGTACTTC.

This clone showed up just a few times. V gene TRBV4-3 combines with J gene TRBJ1-2; D not resolved. The ends were cut back, 0 bases at V and 1 base at J, with 12 bases in the middle. Germline CDR1 LGHNA, CDR2 YSLEER. This CDR3 is built from 16 residues. Here the CDR3 DNA reads TGCGCCAGCAGCCAAGAGGCCCAGGTCCTTAACTATGGCTACACCTTC. This codes for CASSQEAQVLNYGYTF.

The gene calls are TRBV7-6 and TRBJ2-1, with 9 bases that match TRBD2. CDR1 is SGHVS, CDR2 FNYEAQ, per germline. Trimming at V came to 0 bases and at J to 0 bases, leaving 0 bases not matched to a gene. This CDR3 region has 16 residues. The CDR3 bases are TGTGCCAGCAGCTTAGCTAGCGGGGGCTCCTACAATGAGCAGTTCTTC. Its translation is CASSLASGGSYNEQFF.

The V call is TRBV7-2, the J call TRBJ2-7, with 8 bases that match TRBD2. Trimming removed 10 bases from V and 4 bases from J; junction bases left unmatched: 12. Germline loops: CDR1 SGHTA, CDR2 FQGNSA. There are 14 residues in the CDR3. The CDR3 sequence: CAISGGAGLYEQYF. CDR3 nucleotides: TGTGCCATCTCGGGGGGGGCAGGACTGTACGAGCAGTACTTC. The full variable domain, with the rest looked up from reference TRBV7-2 and TRBJ2-7, is GAGVSQSPSNKVTEKGKDVELRCDPISGHTALYWYRQSLGQGLEFLIYFQGNSAPDKSGLPSDRFSAERTGGSVSTLTIQRTQQEDSAVYLCAISGGAGLYEQYFGPGTRLTVT.

The V and J genes are TRBV19 and TRBJ2-6; 7 positions agree with TRBD1. Germline V gene data show CDR1 as LNHDA and CDR2 as SQIVND (reference sequence). The CDR3 covers 17 residues. V trimming: 3 bases; J trimming: 0 bases; junction bases outside the gene matches: 5. The CDR3 DNA is TGTGCCAGTAGTATCGGAGAGGGGGCCTCTGGGGCCAACGTCCTGACTTTC. Its translation is CASSIGEGASGANVLTF.

J is TRBJ1-6 and V is TRBV7-2, with D possibly matching TRBD1 (6 bases). The CDR3 sequence is 14 residues long. CDR1 and CDR2 (germline): SGHTA, FQGNSA. With 6 bases removed from V and 4 bases from J, the gap between germline ends came to 10 bases. In DNA form, the CDR3 reads TGTGCCAGCAGTGAAGGACAGTATAATTCACCCCTCCACTTT. Its translation: CASSEGQYNSPLHF.

The rearrangement joins TRBV27 to TRBJ2-2, with 9 bases that match TRBD2. V was clipped by 0 bases and J by 6 bases; unmatched bases: 5. CDR3 length: 16 residues. Germline V gene lookup returns CDR1 MNHEY and CDR2 SMNVEV (reference sequence). DNA of the CDR3: TGTGCCAGCAGTTTATCGGGCGGGAGGGCCTCCGGGGAGCTGTTTTTT. This gives the protein CASSLSGGRASGELFF.

The V call is TRBV15, the J call TRBJ1-5, with TRBD1 matching over 7 bases. CDR3 length: 17 amino acids. J lost 3 bases, V lost 0 bases, and 8 bases had no gene match. Germline V gene data show CDR1 as LNHNV and CDR2 as YYDKDF (reference sequence). The CDR3 spells CATSRDVQGRSNQPQHF. DNA for the CDR3: TGTGCCACCAGCAGAGATGTACAGGGGAGATCCAATCAGCCCCAGCATTTT.

This clone was seen once. This rearrangement joins TRBV29-1 to TRBJ1-1, with unresolved D. V dropped 4 bases and J dropped 0 bases, with 3 bases sitting between them. Per the germline V gene, CDR1 is SQVTM and CDR2 is ANQGSEA. The length of the CDR3 is 11 residues. CDR3 nucleotides: TGCAGCGTTGTGGTGAACACTGAAGCTTTCTTT. It encodes CSVVVNTEAFF. The full variable domain, with the rest looked up from reference TRBV29-1 and TRBJ1-1, is SAVISQKPSRDICQRGTSLTIQCQVDSQVTMMFWYRQQPGQSLTLIATANQGSEATYESGFVIDKFPISRPNLTFSTLTVSNMSPEDSSIYLCSVVVNTEAFFGQGTRLTVV.

This clone was seen only once. The chain is built from TRBV19 and TRBJ1-1, with 8 bases identical to TRBD1. The CDR3 is made up of 18 amino acids. CDR1 is LNHDA and CDR2 is SQIVND in the germline V gene (reference sequence). V dropped 4 bases and J dropped 0; count of bases not matched to a gene: 13. CDR3 bases: TGTGCCAGTAGTAGTCAACCGGGACAGGTGACCTTGAACACTGAAGCTTTCTTT. Its translation is CASSSQPGQVTLNTEAFF.

This sequence joins TRBV2 and TRBJ1-1; perhaps TRBD1 as D (5 bases). Trimming took 2 bases from V and 5 from J, leaving 6 bases between them. This CDR3 is built from 12 residues. Germline V CDR1 and CDR2: SNHLY, FYNNEI. In nucleotides, the CDR3 is TGTGCCAGCAGTGAACAGGGAACTGAAGCTTTCTTT. This translates into CASSEQGTEAFF.

The rearrangement joins TRBV29-1 to TRBJ2-5, with 9 positions matching TRBD2. Trimming at V came to 4 bases and at J to 4 bases, leaving 4 bases not matched to a gene. CDR1 and CDR2 from the germline V gene are SQVTM and ANQGSEA. The CDR3 is 13 amino acids. CDR3 amino acids: CSVVELAGETQYF. The CDR3 nucleotides are TGCAGCGTTGTAGAACTAGCGGGAGAGACCCAGTACTTC. Combining the CDR3 with reference TRBV29-1 and TRBJ2-5 gives the whole variable domain SAVISQKPSRDICQRGTSLTIQCQVDSQVTMMFWYRQQPGQSLTLIATANQGSEATYESGFVIDKFPISRPNLTFSTLTVSNMSPEDSSIYLCSVVELAGETQYFGPGTRLLVL.

The J gene is TRBJ2-7, the V gene TRBV7-9, with 8 nucleotides matching TRBD1. The CDR3 is made up of 18 amino acids. Germline trimming cut 5 bases from V and 0 bases from J; bases unmatched to any gene: 15. CDR1 SEHNR and CDR2 FQNEAQ come from the germline V gene (reference sequence). Written as DNA, the CDR3 is TGTGCCAGCAGCGCCCTCCCCGGGACAGGAGTTCTCTCCTACGAGCAGTACTTC. Translation: CASSALPGTGVLSYEQYF.

V gene TRBV27 combines with J gene TRBJ1-1; TRBD1 matches at 8 bases. The CDR3 has 17 amino acids. The V gene's germline CDR1 is MNHEY and CDR2 SMNVEV (reference sequence). V trimming: 5 bases; J trimming: 4 bases; junction bases outside the gene matches: 15. CDR3 residues: CASSLEANPGQGTEAFF. Written as DNA, the CDR3 is TGTGCCAGCAGTCTCGAGGCAAACCCCGGACAGGGCACTGAAGCTTTCTTT.

The chain couples TRBV5-1 to TRBJ2-4; D is perhaps TRBD1 (5 bases). The germline V gene encodes CDR1 SGHRS and CDR2 YFSETQ. Trimming removed 4 bases at V and 8 bases at J, with 19 bases between. The CDR3 is 15 residues long. The CDR3 protein is CASSLGSRVMDIQYF. Written as DNA, the CDR3 is TGCGCCAGCAGCCTCGGTAGCAGGGTGATGGACATTCAGTACTTC.

V and J are TRBV5-1 and TRBJ1-2; D is possibly TRBD1 (6 bases). Germline lookup yields CDR1 SGHRS and CDR2 YFSETQ. The CDR3 is 15 residues long. The V and J ends lost 0 bases and 2 bases respectively, with 11 bases between them. Written as DNA, the CDR3 is TGCGCCAGCAGCTTGGACGGCAGGGGAAACTATGGCTACACCTTC. Translation gives CASSLDGRGNYGYTF.

V and J are TRBV11-1 and TRBJ1-3; D is possibly TRBD1 (5 bases). The CDR3 covers 15 residues. The germline V gene has CDR1 SGHAT and CDR2 FQDESV (reference sequence). V was pared by 2 bases and J by 2 bases, with 10 bases between. The CDR3 DNA sequence: TGTGCCAGCAGCTTACGGGGGTTGACTGGAAACACCATATATTTT. Translation gives CASSLRGLTGNTIYF.

The chain carries TRBV27 and TRBJ2-5, with 13 bases aligning to TRBD2. Trimming cost V 2 bases and J 5 bases; bases outside gene matches: 14. The CDR3 is 19 residues long. Germline values: CDR1 MNHEY, CDR2 SMNVEV (reference sequence). The CDR3 spells CASSLVPPRLAGGRETQYF. DNA of the CDR3: TGTGCCAGCAGTTTAGTTCCTCCTAGACTAGCGGGGGGCCGGGAGACCCAGTACTTC.

The chain combines TRBV11-3 with TRBJ2-3, with D tentatively TRBD1 (6 bases). Germline V gene sequence: CDR1 SGHNT, CDR2 YENEEA. CDR3 size: 13 residues. Trimming shortened V by 5 bases and J by 8 bases, and 14 bases separated the two germline ends. This CDR3 is CASSPRTVGTQYF. CDR3 bases: TGTGCCAGCAGCCCCAGGACAGTGGGTACGCAGTATTTT.

V gene TRBV5-6 combines with J gene TRBJ1-1, with no clear D. V gave up 0 bases and J gave up 0 bases, with 3 bases separating them. The CDR3 is 13 amino acids. The V gene's germline CDR1 is SGHDT and CDR2 YYEEEE. CDR3 protein: CASSLDVNTEAFF. In DNA, the CDR3 is TGTGCCAGCAGCTTGGACGTGAACACTGAAGCTTTCTTT.

The chain joins TRBV19 to TRBJ1-2; 8 nucleotides match TRBD1. Germline CDR1 and CDR2: LNHDA and SQIVND (reference sequence). J gave up 8 bases and V 6 bases, and 11 bases lay outside the gene matches. The CDR3 has 14 residues. The CDR3 here is CASSHGQGQRGYTF. CDR3 in DNA: TGTGCCAGTAGCCACGGACAGGGTCAGAGGGGCTACACCTTC. Full variable domain (remainder filled in from reference TRBV19 and TRBJ1-2): DGGITQSPKYLFRKEGQNVTLSCEQNLNHDAMYWYRQDPGQGLRLIYYSQIVNDFQKGDIAEGYSVSREKKESFPLTVTSAQKNPTAFYLCASSHGQGQRGYTFGSGTRLTVV.

J is TRBJ1-1 and V is TRBV6-5; D is possibly TRBD1 (5 bases). The CDR3 sequence is 15 residues long. Germline values: CDR1 MNHEY, CDR2 SVGAGI. Trimming stripped 7 bases from V and 0 bases from J, with 15 bases between. In DNA form, the CDR3 reads TGTGCCAGCATCCCTTCGGGGGGGATGAACACTGAAGCTTTCTTT. Its protein is CASIPSGGMNTEAFF.

This chain links TRBV5-1 with TRBJ1-6; no firm D call. CDR1 is SGHRS, CDR2 YFSETQ, per germline. The CDR3 runs to 15 residues. V dropped 0 bases and J dropped 8 bases, with 12 bases sitting between them. The CDR3 nucleotides are TGCGCCAGCAGCTTGGACCGACCGGGGTATTCACCCCTCCACTTT. It specifies CASSLDRPGYSPLHF.